This record covers a single TCR beta chain. Its antigen is not yet known. No quality values exist for individual bases; no much larger clone is one base distant. According to the study, the label for this sample's time point signals: pretreatment peripheral blood. A total of 29 patients with locally advanced or metastatic urothelial carcinoma, treated at Memorial Sloan Kettering on a trial protocol, made up the cohort. Peripheral blood mononuclear cells were collected from each patient pretreatment and during treatment, giving between 1 and 8 total time points per patient. The Qiagen DNeasy Blood extraction kit was used to purify genomic DNA from total PBMCs and tumor samples. Collected pretreatment and during treatment, PBMCs were isolated and stored as previously described. This sample stems from a study of PD-L1 blockade in urothelial cancer (dated by TCRdb to the late 2010s). Concerning the study at large: Therapy was started at some point between 2013 and 2015 for all patients, and atezolizumab 1,200 mg was administered intravenously every 3 weeks. Blood samples gave median yields of about 150,000 T cells and over 80,000 unique TCRs, along with a median clonality of approximately 0.08. Durable clinical benefit was achieved by nine patients but not by the remaining 20. Twenty-nine patients had pretreatment blood TCR-seq, some 25 had at least one posttreatment blood collection, and some 25 had tumor TCR-seq. In the same patients, whole exome sequencing and RNA sequencing of pretreatment tumors were performed in addition to TCR sequencing. Pretreatment tumor samples, along with matched peripheral blood collected serially before and after atezolizumab treatment, underwent TCR sequencing. Blood samples were analyzed at two time points: 3 weeks after treatment start (second dose) and 6 weeks after treatment start. Durable clinical benefit meant progression-free survival longer than 6 months, and TCR features were also tested against progression-free and overall survival. Somatic, immune and clinical correlates of response to PD-L1 blockade with atezolizumab in urothelial cancer were the focus of an exploratory multi-omic analysis. Twenty-five of 29 patients were males with bladder-origin urothelial cancer, and about 65% of the 29 reported a prior smoking history. Patients had an ECOG performance status of 0 or 1 and had received between 0 and 3 prior chemotherapy regimens.

Each PCR received spiked-in synthetic TCR analog templates so that absolute template abundance could be estimated from read counts. The immunoSEQ assay was used to amplify TCRbeta CDR3 regions from genomic DNA with bias-controlled V and J gene primers. Sequencing of rearranged TCRbeta segments was performed at approximately 20X coverage. From the authors' description of their analysis: Clustering was used to correct sequencing errors, and CDR3s were annotated against IMGT so that V, D and J genes could be assigned. Downstream analyses used only productive TCRbeta rearrangements and left out out-of-frame or stop-codon sequences. To compute clonality, Shannon entropy was normalized by the log of the number of unique productive sequences and then subtracted from one. Fisher's exact test with Benjamini-Hochberg correction, using a cutoff of adjusted p below 0.01, was how clones that differed between time points or between blood and tumor were identified. TCRdb obtained this table from immuneACCESS and retained in-frame rearrangements with V and J assigned. These tables miss some clones; where compared with another copy, unresolved V genes account for less than half of the shortfall, and the remainder is unexplained. D and trimming were read from the DNA, whereas the V and J calls and clone size are those reported in that table. This sample gives 55,000 to 80,000 clones in total; 75% to 90% of them show up just once. 15% of the sample rests with the top ten.

Including the terminal cysteine and phenylalanine, the CDR3 comprises 13 residues. Left in the record is the CDR3 DNA by itself, 39 bases read in frame from the first base. V trim: 8 bases; J trim: 3 bases; unmatched bases: 7. CDR1 MGHDK and CDR2 SYGVNS are derived from the germline V gene. Overall study outcomes, separate from this receptor: Because the sample size was small (n ≈ 29) and many of the analyses were exploratory, the results are meant to be hypothesis-generating. Patients with durable benefit showed greater expansion of tumor-associated TCR clones in peripheral blood 3 weeks after starting treatment (n of about 22, p = 0.022). Improved progression-free and overall survival was associated with having pretreatment peripheral blood TCR clonality below the median.

This clonotype originated in a man aged 60-69 years with urothelial cancer. The chain is made from TRBV25-1 and TRBJ2-7; TRBD1 fits 7 bases in the junction. Sequenced material: PBMCs, taken around atezolizumab (anti-PD-L1) treatment. For the CDR3, the sequence is CASRRQGNYEQYF. The DNA sequence reads TGTGCCAGCCGACGACAGGGAAACTACGAGCAGTACTTC.